This passage covers 14 T cell receptor beta chains from one sample sequenced in a study of CD8 T cells in Susac syndrome. Random-hexamer reverse transcription was applied to roughly 0.5 to 1 ug RNA. Using its own MiXCR run on the immunoSEQ multiplex PCR reads, TCRdb lists one record per CDR3 protein. The sample has 150,000 to 200,000 distinct CDR3 sequences, 95% seen once. Sequenced material: CD8+ T cells from PBMCs. Source of these receptors: a human donor with Susac syndrome.

This chain links TRBV24-1 with TRBJ1-2; 7 bases fit TRBD1. Trimming removed 5 bases from V and 4 bases from J; junction bases left unmatched: 6. Per germline, CDR1 KGHDR and CDR2 SFDVKD. The length of the CDR3 is 14 residues. The CDR3 DNA reads TGTGCCACCAGTGGTAGGGGGCAGGCCTATGGCTACACCTTC. It translates to CATSGRGQAYGYTF.

The rearrangement joins TRBV20-1 to TRBJ2-1; D is possibly TRBD2 (6 bases). The CDR3 is 15 amino acids. The germline V gene encodes CDR1 DFQATT and CDR2 SNEGSKA (reference sequence). V dropped 0 bases and J dropped 0 bases, with 9 bases sitting between them. The CDR3: CSARDLANSYNEQFF. CDR3 nucleotide sequence: TGCAGTGCTAGAGATCTAGCGAACTCCTACAATGAGCAGTTCTTC.

The rearrangement uses TRBV7-3 and TRBJ2-1, with TRBD2 identical over 7 bases. The CDR3 has 15 residues. The V segment lost 5 bases and the J segment 7 bases; nucleotides outside the gene matches: 11. Per germline, CDR1 SGHTA and CDR2 FQGTGA. Here the CDR3 reads CASSLSVREYNEQFF. Here the CDR3 DNA reads TGTGCCAGCAGCCTCTCGGTGCGGGAGTATAATGAGCAGTTCTTC.

The V gene is TRBV12-3 or TRBV12-4, the J gene TRBJ1-2; no definite D call. The length of the CDR3 is 12 residues. The V gene lost 4 bases and the J gene lost 7 bases, with 10 bases spanning the gap. The CDR3 sequence: CASSSQSPGYTF. CDR3 nucleotides: TGTGCCAGCAGTTCACAGAGTCCTGGCTACACCTTC.

This clonotype was found once. The chain is built from TRBV15 and TRBJ2-7; D tentatively fits TRBD1 or TRBD2 (6 bases each). Trimming removed 5 bases at V and 0 bases at J, with 17 bases between. The CDR3 loop spans 16 amino acids. Germline V gives CDR1 LNHNV, CDR2 YYDKDF (reference sequence). DNA of the CDR3: TGTGCCACCAGCCCAGGAGGGGGGACGGTCTCCTACGAGCAGTACTTC. Translated, it gives CATSPGGGTVSYEQYF.

The rearrangement links TRBV9 to TRBJ1-2; 7 bases are a match to TRBD1. Germline values: CDR1 SGDLS, CDR2 YYNGEE. CDR3 size: 15 residues. Germline trimming cut 4 bases from V and 0 bases from J; bases unmatched to any gene: 6. The CDR3 spells CASSSGGTANYGYTF. The CDR3 DNA sequence: TGTGCCAGCAGCTCAGGGGGGACTGCTAACTATGGCTACACCTTC.

The CDR3 sequence: CASSTRVYSGNTIYF. In nucleotides, the CDR3 is TGTGCCAGCAGCACGAGGGTGTACTCTGGAAACACCATATATTTT. This chain uses TRBV2 with TRBJ1-3; no reliable D call. This CDR3 is 15 amino acids long. The germline V gene encodes CDR1 SNHLY and CDR2 FYNNEI. Trimming removed 6 bases from V and 0 bases from J, with 12 bases in between.

The CDR3, as DNA: TGTGCCAGCAGACTTCAGGGATGGGGCAATCAGCCCCAGCATTTT. Translating it yields CASRLQGWGNQPQHF. The chain uses TRBV2 and TRBJ1-5; possibly TRBD1 for D (5 bases). The CDR3 is made up of 15 amino acids. The V gene lost 6 bases and the J gene lost 2 bases, with 14 bases spanning the gap. Germline assignment: CDR1 SNHLY and CDR2 FYNNEI. Using reference TRBV2 and TRBJ1-5 for the parts outside the CDR3, the full variable domain is EPEVTQTPSHQVTQMGQEVILRCVPISNHLYFYWYRQILGQKVEFLVSFYNNEISEKSEIFDDQFSVERPDGSNFTLKIRSTKLEDSAMYFCASRLQGWGNQPQHFGDGTRLSIL.

The V gene is TRBV27, the J gene TRBJ2-5; tentatively, D is TRBD2 (6 bases). The germline V gene has CDR1 MNHEY and CDR2 SMNVEV (reference sequence). The V end lost 1 base, the J end lost 5 bases, and 17 bases lay between the germline ends. The CDR3 loop spans 16 amino acids. The DNA of the CDR3 is TGTGCCAGCAGTTTATGGTACGCCGGAGGGCGTGAGACCCAGTACTTC. Its protein product is CASSLWYAGGRETQYF.

This chain uses TRBV24-1 with TRBJ1-2; D call uncertain. CDR3 size: 12 residues. V gave up 3 bases and J gave up 2 bases, with 3 bases separating them. CDR1 and CDR2 (germline): KGHDR, SFDVKD. The chain's CDR3 is CATSDANYGYTF. The CDR3 DNA reads TGTGCCACCAGTGATGCGAACTATGGCTACACCTTC.

The chain links TRBV3-1 to TRBJ2-5; 11 positions match TRBD2. The CDR3 is 15 residues long. CDR1 is LGHDT, CDR2 YNNKEL, per germline (reference sequence). V was clipped by 4 bases and J by 1 base; unmatched bases: 2. The CDR3 nucleotides are TGTGCCAGCAGCCCCGGGACTAGCGGCCAAGAGACCCAGTACTTC. Translating it yields CASSPGTSGQETQYF.

The chain combines TRBV28 with TRBJ2-5; 7 nucleotides match TRBD2. In germline, CDR1 is MDHEN, CDR2 SYDVKM. The CDR3 covers 18 residues. The J segment lost 0 bases and the V segment lost 5 bases, leaving 15 bases of the junction unmatched. CDR3 DNA: TGTGCCAGCAGTCGTGGGGGGGTCCTGGATAACGACCAAGAGACCCAGTACTTC. This encodes CASSRGGVLDNDQETQYF.

The rearrangement joins TRBV9 to TRBJ1-2; D unresolved. Germline V gene data show CDR1 as SGDLS and CDR2 as YYNGEE. V shed 0 bases and J shed 2 bases, with 11 bases lying between them. The CDR3 consists of 15 residues. The CDR3 here is CASSVVREVNYGYTF. The CDR3 DNA reads TGTGCCAGCAGCGTAGTAAGGGAAGTGAACTATGGCTACACCTTC.

J is TRBJ1-5 and V is TRBV30; D is uncertain. CDR1 is GTSNPN, CDR2 SVGIG, per germline (reference sequence). The CDR3 contains 14 residues. The V end was cut by 0 bases, the J end by 4 bases, with 10 bases between. The CDR3 nucleotides read TGTGCCTGGAGTGTACGCCAGGTAAATCAGCCCCAGCATTTT. Protein product: CAWSVRQVNQPQHF.